The clone carrying this T cell receptor beta chain showed up just a few times. Its antigen is unidentified. The source of the sample is a study of T cells in Graves' hyperthyroidism and ophthalmopathy. Findings and caveats of the study: Most expanded thyroid clonotypes above 0.001 also appeared in blood. A model of 13 V-J pairs discriminated ophthalmopathy from stable hyperthyroidism.

Amplification yielded TCR beta CDR3 regions, with RNA transcripts as the source. Initially, a first-round RT-PCR of the TCR CDR3 employed the HTBI primer set. TCRdb called the multiplex PCR reads again in MiXCR, with one record for every CDR3 protein. This sample has roughly 360,000 distinct CDR3 sequences; roughly 14% occur once, and the top ten carry roughly 20%. Investigators excluded patients with uncontrolled infection, other autoimmune disease, pregnancy or lactation. The CDR3 spans 17 residues. Germline assignment: CDR1 SEHNR and CDR2 FQNEAQ (reference sequence). V was shortened by 3 bases and J by 4 bases, with 21 bases between the two germline ends.

The J gene is TRBJ1-2, the V gene TRBV7-9; possible D gene TRBD1, 6 bases. This clonotype was obtained from a man aged 30 to 45 with Graves' hyperthyroidism that later progressed to Graves' ophthalmopathy. Input material: blood. In DNA form, the CDR3 reads TGTGCCAGCAGCTTGGTGGGGGATTGGACAGACCTCTATGGCTACACCTTC. Its translation: CASSLVGDWTDLYGYTF.